The next 4 T cell receptor beta chains were all read from a single sample in a study of CD8 T cells in Susac syndrome. RNA totalling roughly 0.45 to 1 ug underwent reverse transcription with random hexamers. TCRdb reanalysed the immunoSEQ multiplex PCR reads using MiXCR and keeps one entry per CDR3 protein. The table lists some 190,000 distinct CDR3 sequences, 94% of them singletons. The sample consisted of CD4+ T cells from PBMCs. The receptors shown here come from a human donor with Susac syndrome.

The rearrangement joins TRBV7-2 to TRBJ1-1; D is possibly TRBD1 (5 bases). Deletions cut 7 bases from V and 1 base from J, with 19 bases between. The germline V gene encodes CDR1 SGHTA and CDR2 FQGNSA. The CDR3 loop spans 16 amino acids. CDR3 bases: TGTGCCAGCACCCTTACTAGCGGGGCAGGGAACACTGAAGCTTTCTTT. Its protein is CASTLTSGAGNTEAFF.

This clonotype was counted a single time. The chain employs TRBV11-2 and TRBJ1-2; 8 bases line up with TRBD1. Per the germline V gene, CDR1 is SGHAT and CDR2 is FQNNGV. This CDR3 has 14 amino acids. V shed 5 bases, J shed 4 bases, and the junction held 6 bases outside the gene matches. The CDR3, as DNA: TGTGCCAGCAGCACCGGACAGGGTGGCTATGGCTACACCTTC. Translating gives CASSTGQGGYGYTF.

The chain recombines TRBV20-1 with TRBJ2-5; 11 bases map to TRBD2. V lost 3 bases, J lost 1 base, and 1 base stayed unmatched. This CDR3 region has 14 residues. Germline CDR1 is DFQATT and CDR2 is SNEGSKA (reference sequence). The CDR3 coding sequence is TGCAGTGCTAGTAGCGGGGGGGCCCAAGAGACCCAGTACTTC. Protein: CSASSGGAQETQYF.

The chain couples TRBV20-1 to TRBJ1-5; TRBD1 aligns across 8 bases. Germline CDR1 and CDR2: DFQATT and SNEGSKA (reference sequence). The CDR3 is 14 residues long. Trimming took 3 bases from V and 6 from J; bases not matched to a gene: 7. The CDR3 region is CSASDRGGGQPQHF. The CDR3 nucleotides read TGCAGTGCTAGCGACAGGGGCGGTGGTCAGCCCCAGCATTTT.